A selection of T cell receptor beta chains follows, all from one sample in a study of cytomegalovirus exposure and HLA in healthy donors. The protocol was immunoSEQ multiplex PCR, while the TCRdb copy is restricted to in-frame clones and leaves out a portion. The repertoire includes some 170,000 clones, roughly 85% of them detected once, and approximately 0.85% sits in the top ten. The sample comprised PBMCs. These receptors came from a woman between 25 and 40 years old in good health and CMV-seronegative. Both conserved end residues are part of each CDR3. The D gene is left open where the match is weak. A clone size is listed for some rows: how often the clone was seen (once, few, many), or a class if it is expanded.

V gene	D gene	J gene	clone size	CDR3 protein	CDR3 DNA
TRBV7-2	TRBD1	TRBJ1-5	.	CASSSRQGSQPQHF	TGTGCCAGCAGCTCCCGACAGGGCAGTCAGCCCCAGCATTTT
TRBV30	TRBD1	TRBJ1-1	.	CAVQGQANTEAFF	TGTGCCGTCCAGGGACAGGCGAACACTGAAGCTTTCTTT
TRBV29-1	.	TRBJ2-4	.	CSVVGRLAKNIQYF	TGCAGCGTTGTGGGGAGATTAGCCAAAAACATTCAGTACTTC
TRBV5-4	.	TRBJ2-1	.	CASSHRAYNEQFF	TGTGCCAGCAGCCACAGGGCCTACAATGAGCAGTTCTTC
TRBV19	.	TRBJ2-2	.	CASSISPPGELFF	TGTGCCAGTAGTATAAGCCCTCCGGGGGAGCTGTTTTTT
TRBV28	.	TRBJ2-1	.	CASSWGPYNEQFF	TGTGCCAGCAGTTGGGGCCCCTACAATGAGCAGTTCTTC
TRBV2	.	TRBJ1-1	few	CASSEVGRLTEAFF	TGTGCCAGCAGTGAAGTTGGCAGGTTAACTGAAGCTTTCTTT
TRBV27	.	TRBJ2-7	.	CASISDITYEQYF	TGTGCCAGCATCTCAGACATTACCTACGAGCAGTACTTC
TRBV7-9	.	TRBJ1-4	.	CASSSPPTGEKLFF	TGTGCCAGCAGTTCCCCCCCCACCGGGGAAAAACTGTTTTTT
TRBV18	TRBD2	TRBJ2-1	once	CASSSGTSGRAGNEQFF	TGTGCCAGCTCGTCCGGGACTAGCGGTCGAGCCGGCAATGAGCAGTTCTTC
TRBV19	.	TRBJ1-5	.	CASSMRGGAINQPQHF	TGTGCCAGTAGTATGAGGGGGGGCGCGATTAATCAGCCCCAGCATTTT
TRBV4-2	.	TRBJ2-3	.	CASSQGGLRTDTQYF	TGTGCCAGCAGCCAAGGCGGCCTCCGCACAGATACGCAGTATTTT
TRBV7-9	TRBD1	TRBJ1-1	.	CASSSDRGAEAFF	TGTGCCAGCAGCAGCGACAGGGGCGCTGAAGCTTTCTTT
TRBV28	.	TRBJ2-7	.	CASSSGHLYEQYF	TGTGCCAGCAGTTCGGGACACCTCTACGAGCAGTACTTC
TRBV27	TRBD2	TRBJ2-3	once	CASSQREGAYTQYF	TGTGCCAGCAGCCAGCGGGAGGGGGCTTATACGCAGTATTTT
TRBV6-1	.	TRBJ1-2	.	CASTDTIRVNGYTF	TGTGCCAGCACCGACACGATACGTGTCAATGGCTACACCTTC
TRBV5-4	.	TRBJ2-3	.	CASSGRDSIYNTQYF	TGTGCCAGCAGCGGCCGGGACTCGATTTACAATACGCAGTATTTT
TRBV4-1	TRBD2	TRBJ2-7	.	CASSPSPASGVSYEQYF	TGCGCCAGCAGCCCAAGTCCGGCTAGCGGGGTCTCCTACGAGCAGTACTTC
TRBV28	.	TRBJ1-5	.	CAIMSTRQVWVGNQPQHF	TGTGCCATCATGAGTACAAGACAGGTCTGGGTAGGCAATCAGCCCCAGCATTTT
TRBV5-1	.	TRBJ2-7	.	CASSRTQRHEQYF	TGCGCCAGCAGCCGCACCCAGAGGCACGAGCAGTACTTC
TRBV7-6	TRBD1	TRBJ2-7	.	CASSSETGAVHYEQYF	TGTGCCAGCAGCTCGGAAACAGGGGCGGTACACTACGAGCAGTACTTC
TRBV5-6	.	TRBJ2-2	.	CASSLDGHGGGELFF	TGTGCCAGCAGCTTGGACGGTCATGGAGGCGGGGAGCTGTTTTTT
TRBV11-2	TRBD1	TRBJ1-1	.	CASSSHRGPVTEAFF	TGTGCCAGCAGCTCTCACAGGGGGCCCGTCACTGAAGCTTTCTTT
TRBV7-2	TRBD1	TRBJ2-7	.	CASSFLGTGGREQYF	TGTGCCAGCAGCTTTTTAGGGACAGGGGGTCGTGAGCAGTACTTC
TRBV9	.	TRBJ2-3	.	CASSPPYSQESTDTQYF	TGTGCCAGCAGCCCACCCTATTCACAGGAGAGCACAGATACGCAGTATTTT
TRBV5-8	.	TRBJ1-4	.	CASSFGQSATNEKLFF	TGTGCCAGCAGCTTCGGACAGTCTGCAACTAATGAAAAACTGTTTTTT
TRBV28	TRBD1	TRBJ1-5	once	CASSLWRQGGQPQHF	TGTGCCAGCAGTTTGTGGAGACAGGGTGGACAGCCCCAGCATTTT
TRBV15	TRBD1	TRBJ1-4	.	CATSRDHRDRGRAEKLFF	TGTGCCACCAGCAGAGACCACCGGGACAGGGGGCGAGCTGAAAAACTGTTTTTT
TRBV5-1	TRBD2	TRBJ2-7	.	CASSTRGVTYEQYF	TGCGCCAGCTCCACCCGGGGGGTCACCTACGAGCAGTACTTC
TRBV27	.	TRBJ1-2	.	CASSFSQNSNYGYTF	TGTGCCAGCAGTTTTTCACAGAACTCTAACTATGGCTACACCTTC
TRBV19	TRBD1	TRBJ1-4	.	CASSTDRGKYEKLFF	TGTGCCAGTAGTACTGACAGGGGGAAATATGAAAAACTGTTTTTT
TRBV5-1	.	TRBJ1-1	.	CASRNREGSTEAFF	TGCGCCAGCAGGAACAGGGAGGGGAGCACTGAAGCTTTCTTT
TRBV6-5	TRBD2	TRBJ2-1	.	CASMGVAGGRGGQFF	TGTGCCAGCATGGGGGTGGCGGGGGGCCGGGGTGGGCAGTTCTTC
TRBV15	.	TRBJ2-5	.	CATSRDGAALYQETQYF	TGTGCCACCAGCAGAGATGGGGCAGCTCTGTACCAAGAGACCCAGTACTTC
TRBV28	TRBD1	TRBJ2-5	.	CASCAGTAYQETQYF	TGTGCCAGCTGTGCCGGGACAGCCTACCAAGAGACCCAGTACTTC
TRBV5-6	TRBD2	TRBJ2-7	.	CASSWGTSGTYEQYF	TGTGCCAGCAGCTGGGGGACTAGCGGGACCTACGAGCAGTACTTC
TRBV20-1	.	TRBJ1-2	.	CSARGFQGYTF	TGCAGTGCTAGAGGGTTTCAGGGCTACACCTTC
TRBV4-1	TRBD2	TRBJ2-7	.	CASSYRLAGAYEQYF	TGCGCCAGCAGCTACAGGCTAGCGGGAGCCTACGAGCAGTACTTC
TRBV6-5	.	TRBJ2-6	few	CASSYTPPGANVLTF	TGTGCCAGCAGTTACACACCCCCTGGGGCCAACGTCCTGACTTTC
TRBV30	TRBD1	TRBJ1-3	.	CAWSGGAGNTIYF	TGTGCCTGGTCAGGGGGTGCCGGAAACACCATATATTTT
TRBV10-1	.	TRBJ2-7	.	CASSEYRLGSYEQYF	TGCGCCAGCAGTGAGTATAGGCTAGGTTCCTACGAGCAGTACTTC
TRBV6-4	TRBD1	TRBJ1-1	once	CASSRQSTTGESTEAFF	TGTGCCAGCAGCCGACAATCCACGACAGGGGAATCCACTGAAGCTTTCTTT
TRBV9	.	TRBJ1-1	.	CASSAPIGAKSTEAFF	TGTGCCAGCAGCGCCCCAATAGGGGCCAAGAGCACTGAAGCTTTCTTT
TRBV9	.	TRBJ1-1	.	CASSVGTGHIGTEAFF	TGTGCCAGCAGCGTAGGTACAGGGCATATCGGCACTGAAGCTTTCTTT
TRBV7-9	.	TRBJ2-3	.	CASSHPPGSGSTDTQYF	TGTGCCAGCAGCCACCCCCCGGGGAGCGGAAGCACAGATACGCAGTATTTT
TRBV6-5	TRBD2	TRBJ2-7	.	CASSPGTSTHEQYF	TGTGCCAGCAGCCCCGGGACTAGCACCCACGAGCAGTACTTC
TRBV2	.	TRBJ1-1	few	CASRPRAMNTEAFF	TGTGCCAGCAGACCCAGGGCTATGAACACTGAAGCTTTCTTT
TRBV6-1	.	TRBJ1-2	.	CASSEQGRDYGYTF	TGTGCCAGCAGTGAACAGGGGAGAGACTATGGCTACACCTTC
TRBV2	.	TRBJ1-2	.	CARVGGGRSANYGYTF	TGTGCCAGGGTCGGGGGGGGCCGGTCCGCAAACTATGGCTACACCTTC
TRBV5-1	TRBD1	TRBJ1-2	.	CASSLEGTGIGYGYTF	TGCGCCAGCAGCTTGGAGGGGACAGGGATTGGCTATGGCTACACCTTC
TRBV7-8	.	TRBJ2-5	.	CASSPPTRGKTQYF	TGTGCCAGCAGCCCCCCGACGCGGGGAAAGACCCAGTACTTC
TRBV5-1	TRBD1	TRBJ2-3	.	CASSLGDRGTDTQYF	TGCGCCAGCAGCTTGGGTGACAGGGGGACGGATACGCAGTATTTT
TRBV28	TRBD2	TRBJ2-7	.	CASKGGGGAYEQYF	TGTGCCAGCAAGGGCGGGGGGGGAGCCTACGAGCAGTACTTC
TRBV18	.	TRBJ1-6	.	CASSPPTNGGSPLHF	TGTGCCAGCTCACCTCCGACGAACGGGGGGTCACCCCTCCACTTT
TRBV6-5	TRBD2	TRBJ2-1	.	CASSYTSGLYNEQFF	TGTGCCAGCAGTTATACTAGCGGACTTTACAATGAGCAGTTCTTC
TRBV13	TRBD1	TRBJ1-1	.	CASSLGRDRGLTNTEAFF	TGTGCCAGCAGCTTAGGCCGGGACAGGGGGCTCACGAACACTGAAGCTTTCTTT
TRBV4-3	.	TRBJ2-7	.	CASSPSFRRDTSSYEQYF	TGCGCCAGCAGCCCCTCGTTCAGACGGGACACTAGCTCCTACGAGCAGTACTTC
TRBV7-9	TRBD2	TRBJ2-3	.	CASSLVASGGDTQYF	TGTGCCAGCAGCTTAGTGGCTAGCGGGGGCGATACGCAGTATTTT
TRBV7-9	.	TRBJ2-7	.	CASSPIIGQGYEQYF	TGTGCCAGCAGCCCCATTATCGGGCAGGGGTACGAGCAGTACTTC
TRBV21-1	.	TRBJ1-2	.	CASSADRGYGYTF	TGTGCCAGCAGCGCTGACAGGGGGTATGGCTACACCTTC